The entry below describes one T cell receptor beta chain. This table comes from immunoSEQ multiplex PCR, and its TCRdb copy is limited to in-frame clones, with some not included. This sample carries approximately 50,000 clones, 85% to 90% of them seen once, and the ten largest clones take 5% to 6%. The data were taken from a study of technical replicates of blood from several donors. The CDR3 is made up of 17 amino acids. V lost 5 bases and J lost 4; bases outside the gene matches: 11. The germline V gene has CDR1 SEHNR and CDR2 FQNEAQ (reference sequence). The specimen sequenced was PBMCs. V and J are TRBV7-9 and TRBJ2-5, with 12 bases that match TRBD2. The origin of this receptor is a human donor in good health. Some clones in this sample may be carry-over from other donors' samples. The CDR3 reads CASSRDEVLAGGETQYF. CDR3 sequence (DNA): TGTGCCAGCAGCCGGGACGAAGTACTAGCGGGAGGAGAGACCCAGTACTTC.